The next 9 T cell receptor beta chains were all read from a single sample in a study of blood T cell repertoires in COVID-19. Produced via immunoSEQ multiplex PCR; TCRdb's table is partial and in-frame only. The sample holds 15,000 to 25,000 clones, approximately 81% seen once. Input material: peripheral blood. The receptors derive from a human donor with active COVID-19. The donor label of this sample is uncertain.

The chain joins TRBV6-5 to TRBJ2-2; TRBD1 matches 8 bases. CDR3 length: 15 residues. Germline V lookup: CDR1 MNHEY, CDR2 SVGAGI. J lost 5 bases, V lost 11 bases, and 13 bases had no gene match. The CDR3 is CAGRQTGARTGELFF. CDR3 DNA: TGTGCCGGGCGCCAGACAGGGGCGAGGACCGGGGAGCTGTTTTTT.

The V gene is TRBV11-2, the J gene TRBJ2-1, with D possibly matching TRBD2 (5 bases). Trimming removed 4 bases at V and 5 bases at J, with 6 bases between. The CDR3 length is 12 residues. CDR1 is SGHAT, CDR2 FQNNGV, per germline. The DNA of the CDR3 is TGTGCCAGCAGCTCGCGGGACAATGAGCAGTTCTTC. This gives the protein CASSSRDNEQFF.

DNA for the CDR3: TGTGCCAGCAGCGTAACGGGACAGACCAATTACGAGCAGTACTTC. It specifies CASSVTGQTNYEQYF. This chain joins TRBV9 and TRBJ2-7; 7 nucleotides line up with TRBD1. CDR3 size: 15 residues. Losses at the gene ends were 1 base for V and 4 bases for J; bases not matched to a gene: 8. CDR1 is SGDLS and CDR2 is YYNGEE in the germline V gene.

The genes are TRBV2 and TRBJ2-7; D is possibly TRBD1 (6 bases). In germline, CDR1 is SNHLY, CDR2 FYNNEI. CDR3 length equals 12 residues. V lost 4 bases and J lost 3, with 7 bases in between. CDR3 DNA: TGTGCCAGCAGTGCGACAGGCTACGAGCAGTACTTC. It encodes CASSATGYEQYF.

This clone came up once. This sequence joins TRBV5-1 and TRBJ1-3, with D perhaps TRBD1 (5 bases). CDR1 and CDR2 from the germline V gene are SGHRS and YFSETQ. With 4 bases removed from V and 0 bases from J, the gap between germline ends came to 8 bases. CDR3 length: 14 amino acids. The CDR3 nucleotides are TGCGCCAGCAGCCCGACAGACTCTGGAAACACCATATATTTT. Translated, it gives CASSPTDSGNTIYF.

V is TRBV29-1 and J is TRBJ2-2; D is possibly TRBD2 (6 bases). The V gene's germline CDR1 is SQVTM and CDR2 ANQGSEA. This CDR3 has 14 residues. V lost 7 bases to trimming and J lost 4 bases, with 16 bases between them. For the CDR3, the DNA is TGCAGCGCCCAGTCTCCCGGGGGCACCGGGGAGCTGTTTTTT. Protein product: CSAQSPGGTGELFF.

This clone was observed a handful of times. The chain joins TRBV18 to TRBJ2-2; a weak D match, TRBD2 (6 bases). The CDR3 spans 16 residues. Trimming cost V 1 base and J 0 bases, with 9 bases left between them. Germline V CDR1 and CDR2: KGHSH, LQKENI. DNA for the CDR3: TGTGCCAGCTCACCACTGAGCGGGCCGAACACCGGGGAGCTGTTTTTT. Translation gives CASSPLSGPNTGELFF.

The chain is built from TRBV11-3 and TRBJ1-2; TRBD1 is a possible D gene (6 bases). The CDR3 is 16 amino acids. V was trimmed by 5 bases and J by 2 bases, leaving 18 bases between them. Germline values: CDR1 SGHNT, CDR2 YENEEA. In nucleotides, the CDR3 is TGTGCCAGCAGCCACGGTTACAGGGTCCTGAACTATGGCTACACCTTC. This translates into CASSHGYRVLNYGYTF.

The chain employs TRBV10-2 and TRBJ2-1; TRBD2 aligns across 7 bases. The CDR3 is made up of 11 amino acids. Trimming cost V 11 bases and J 6 bases; bases outside gene matches: 4. Germline V CDR1 and CDR2: WSHSY, SAAADI. CDR3 region: CASSGSNEQFF. In DNA form, the CDR3 reads TGCGCCTCTAGCGGTAGCAATGAGCAGTTCTTC.